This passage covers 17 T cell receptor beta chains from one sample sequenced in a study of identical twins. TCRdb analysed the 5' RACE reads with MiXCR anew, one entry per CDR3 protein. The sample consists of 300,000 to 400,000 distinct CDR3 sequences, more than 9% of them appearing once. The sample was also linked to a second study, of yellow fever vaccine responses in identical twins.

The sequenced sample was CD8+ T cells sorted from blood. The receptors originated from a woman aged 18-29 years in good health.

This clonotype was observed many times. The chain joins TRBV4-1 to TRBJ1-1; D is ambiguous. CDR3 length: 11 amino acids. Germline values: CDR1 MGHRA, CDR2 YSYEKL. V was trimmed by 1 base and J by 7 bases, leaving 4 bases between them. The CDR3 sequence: CASSQGLEAFF. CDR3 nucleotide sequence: TGCGCCAGCAGCCAAGGCCTTGAAGCTTTCTTT.

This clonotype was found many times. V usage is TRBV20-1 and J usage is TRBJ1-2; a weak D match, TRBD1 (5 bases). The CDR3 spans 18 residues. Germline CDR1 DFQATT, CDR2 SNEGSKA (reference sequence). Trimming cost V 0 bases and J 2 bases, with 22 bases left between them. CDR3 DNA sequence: TGCAGTGCTAGAGATCCGGGTGGAGAGGCAGGGCCGAACTATGGCTACACCTTC. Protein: CSARDPGGEAGPNYGYTF.

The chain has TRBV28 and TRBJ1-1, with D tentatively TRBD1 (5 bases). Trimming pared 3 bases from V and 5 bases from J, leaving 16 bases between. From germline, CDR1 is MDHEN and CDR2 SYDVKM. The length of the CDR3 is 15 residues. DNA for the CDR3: TGTGCCAGCAGTTTCCAGGACATTCTTCGGACTGAAGCTTTCTTT. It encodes CASSFQDILRTEAFF.

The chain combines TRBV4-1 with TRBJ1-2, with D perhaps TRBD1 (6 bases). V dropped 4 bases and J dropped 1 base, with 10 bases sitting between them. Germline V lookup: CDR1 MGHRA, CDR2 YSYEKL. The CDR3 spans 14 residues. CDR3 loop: CASSPTGGNYGYTF. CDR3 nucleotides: TGCGCCAGCAGCCCGACAGGCGGTAACTATGGCTACACCTTC.

The CDR3 DNA sequence: TGTGCCAGCAGTGAAACCCCCCGCAGGGCCCCCTATGGCTACACCTTC. It encodes CASSETPRRAPYGYTF. J is TRBJ1-2 and V is TRBV2, with a possible D match to TRBD1 (5 bases). The CDR3 contains 16 residues. Germline lookup yields CDR1 SNHLY and CDR2 FYNNEI. V dropped 2 bases and J dropped 4 bases, with 17 bases sitting between them.

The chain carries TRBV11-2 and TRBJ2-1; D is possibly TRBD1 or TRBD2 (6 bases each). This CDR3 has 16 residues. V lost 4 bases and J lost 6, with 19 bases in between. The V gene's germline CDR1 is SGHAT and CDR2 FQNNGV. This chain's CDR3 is CASSSKPPGAFNEQFF. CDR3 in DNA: TGTGCCAGCAGCTCTAAGCCCCCGGGGGCCTTCAATGAGCAGTTCTTC. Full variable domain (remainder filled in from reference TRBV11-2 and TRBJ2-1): EAGVAQSPRYKIIEKRQSVAFWCNPISGHATLYWYQQILGQGPKLLIQFQNNGVVDDSQLPKDRFSAERLKGVDSTLKIQPAKLEDSAVYLCASSSKPPGAFNEQFFGPGTRLTVL.

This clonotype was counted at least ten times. The DNA for the CDR3 is TGTGCCAGCAGTTTCGGGCACTATAATTCACCCCTCCACTTT. Translating gives CASSFGHYNSPLHF. The chain has TRBV12-3 or TRBV12-4 and TRBJ1-6; unclear D gene. The CDR3 is 14 residues long. Trimming pared 3 bases from V and 3 bases from J, leaving 6 bases between.

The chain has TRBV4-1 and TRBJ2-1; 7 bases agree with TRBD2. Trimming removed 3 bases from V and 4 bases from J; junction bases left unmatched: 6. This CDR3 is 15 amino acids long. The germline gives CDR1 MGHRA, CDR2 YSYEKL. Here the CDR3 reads CASSQGRGMYNEQFF. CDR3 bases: TGCGCCAGCAGCCAGGGGCGGGGGATGTACAATGAGCAGTTCTTC.

The CDR3 region is CASSSPQQGVWETQYF. The CDR3 coding sequence is TGTGCCAGCAGTTCGCCCCAGCAGGGGGTGTGGGAGACCCAGTACTTC. V is TRBV27 and J is TRBJ2-5; the match to TRBD1 covers 7 bases. Germline CDR1 reads MNHEY; CDR2 reads SMNVEV (reference sequence). The CDR3 covers 16 residues. Trimming cost V 4 bases and J 5 bases; bases outside gene matches: 13.

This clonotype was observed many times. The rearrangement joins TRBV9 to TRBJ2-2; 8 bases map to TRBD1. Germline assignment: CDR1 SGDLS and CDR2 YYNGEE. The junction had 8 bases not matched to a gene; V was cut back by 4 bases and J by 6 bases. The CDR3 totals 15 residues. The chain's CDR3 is CASSPGGRYAGELFF. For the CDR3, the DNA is TGTGCCAGCAGCCCAGGGGGCCGTTATGCCGGGGAGCTGTTTTTT.

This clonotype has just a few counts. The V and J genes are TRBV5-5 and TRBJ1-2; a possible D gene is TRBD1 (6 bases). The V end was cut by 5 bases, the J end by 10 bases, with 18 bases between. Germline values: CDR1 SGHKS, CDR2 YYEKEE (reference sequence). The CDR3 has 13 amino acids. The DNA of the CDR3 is TGTGCCAGCAGGATACAGGGTAACGAGCCCTACACCTTC. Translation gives CASRIQGNEPYTF.

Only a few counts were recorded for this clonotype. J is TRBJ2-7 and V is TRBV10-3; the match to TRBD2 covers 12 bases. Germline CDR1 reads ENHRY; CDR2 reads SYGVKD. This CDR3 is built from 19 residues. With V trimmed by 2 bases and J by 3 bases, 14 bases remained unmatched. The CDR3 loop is CAISETGTSGSVTIYEQYF. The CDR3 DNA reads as TGTGCCATCAGTGAGACCGGGACTAGCGGGTCGGTAACGATCTACGAGCAGTACTTC.

DNA for the CDR3: TGTGCCAGCAGTCCGTTGACTAGCGGGGGACCGGATACGCAGTATTTT. Protein product: CASSPLTSGGPDTQYF. The chain combines TRBV27 with TRBJ2-3; 12 positions match TRBD2. The CDR3 runs 16 residues. Germline loops: CDR1 MNHEY, CDR2 SMNVEV (reference sequence). V gave up 5 bases and J gave up 6 bases; unmatched junction bases: 9.

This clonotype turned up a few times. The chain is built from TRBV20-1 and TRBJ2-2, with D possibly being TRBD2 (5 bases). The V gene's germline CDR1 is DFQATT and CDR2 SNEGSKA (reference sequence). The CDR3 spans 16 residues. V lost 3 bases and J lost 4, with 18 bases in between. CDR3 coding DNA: TGCAGTGCTAGGAGCCTTCTAGCCGCGGCCACCGGGGAGCTGTTTTTT. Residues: CSARSLLAAATGELFF.

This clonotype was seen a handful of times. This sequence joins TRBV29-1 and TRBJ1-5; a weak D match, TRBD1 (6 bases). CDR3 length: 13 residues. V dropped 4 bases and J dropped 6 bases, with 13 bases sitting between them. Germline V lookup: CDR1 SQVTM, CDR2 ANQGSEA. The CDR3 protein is CSVGEGVGQPQHF. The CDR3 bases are TGCAGCGTTGGGGAGGGGGTCGGTCAGCCCCAGCATTTT.

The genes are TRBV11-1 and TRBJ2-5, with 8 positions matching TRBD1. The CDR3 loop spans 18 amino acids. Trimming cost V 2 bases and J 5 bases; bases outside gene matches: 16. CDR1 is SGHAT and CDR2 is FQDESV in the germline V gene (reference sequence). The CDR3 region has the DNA TGTGCCAGCAGCTTACCCCCGGGACAGGCACTATTCCAGGAGACCCAGTACTTC. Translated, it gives CASSLPPGQALFQETQYF. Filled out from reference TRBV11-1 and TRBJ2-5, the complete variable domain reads EAEVAQSPRYKITEKSQAVAFWCDPISGHATLYWYRQILGQGPELLVQFQDESVVDDSQLPKDRFSAERLKGVDSTLKIQPAELGDSAMYLCASSLPPGQALFQETQYFGPGTRLLVL.

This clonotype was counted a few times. The CDR3 bases are TGTGCCAGCAGCCATATGAGCCTAGCGGGCCAAGAGACCCAGTACTTC. This translates into CASSHMSLAGQETQYF. This chain links TRBV3-1 with TRBJ2-5, with 8 bases identical to TRBD2. The V and J ends lost 3 bases and 1 base, in that order; junction bases with no gene match: 7. This CDR3 contains 16 residues. Germline V gene lookup returns CDR1 LGHDT and CDR2 YNNKEL (reference sequence).